A single T cell receptor beta chain is shown here with its context. CDR1 and CDR2 from the germline V gene are SGHAT and FQNNGV. The CDR3 has 10 residues. Trimming took off 5 bases at V and 7 bases at J, with 3 bases between the two ends. This specimen comes from a study of control samples from healthy donors and cancer patients. The method was immunoSEQ multiplex PCR; TCRdb's version includes in-frame clones alone and lacks a portion of them. The table has tens of thousands of clones, approximately 87% seen once. The chain couples TRBV11-2 to TRBJ2-1; no clear D. The origin of this receptor is a man aged 60-69 years in good health. The sample comprised blood. The CDR3 reads CASSVNEQFF. CDR3 bases: TGTGCCAGCAGCGTAAATGAGCAGTTCTTC.